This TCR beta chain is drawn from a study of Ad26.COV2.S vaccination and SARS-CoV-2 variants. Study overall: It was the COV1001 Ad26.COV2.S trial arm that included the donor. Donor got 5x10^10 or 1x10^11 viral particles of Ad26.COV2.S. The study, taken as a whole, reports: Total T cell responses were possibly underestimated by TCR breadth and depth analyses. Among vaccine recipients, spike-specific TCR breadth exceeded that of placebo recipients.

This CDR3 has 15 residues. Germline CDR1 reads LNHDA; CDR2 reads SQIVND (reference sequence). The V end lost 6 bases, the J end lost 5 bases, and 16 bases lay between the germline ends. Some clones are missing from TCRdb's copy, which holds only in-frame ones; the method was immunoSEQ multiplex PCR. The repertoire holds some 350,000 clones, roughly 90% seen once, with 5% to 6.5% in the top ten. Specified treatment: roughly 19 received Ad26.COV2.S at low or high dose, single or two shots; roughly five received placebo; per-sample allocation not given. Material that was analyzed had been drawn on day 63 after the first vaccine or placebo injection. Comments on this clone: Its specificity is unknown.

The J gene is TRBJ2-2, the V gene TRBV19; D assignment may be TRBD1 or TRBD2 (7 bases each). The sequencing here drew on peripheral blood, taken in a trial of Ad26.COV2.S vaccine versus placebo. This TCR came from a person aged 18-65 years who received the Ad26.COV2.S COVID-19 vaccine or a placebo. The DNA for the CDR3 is TGTGCCAGTAGGAGGGGGCTAGCGGATACCGGGGAGCTGTTTTTT. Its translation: CASRRGLADTGELFF.